These T cell receptor beta chains were read from a single sample in a study of blood T cell repertoires in COVID-19. The method was immunoSEQ multiplex PCR; TCRdb's version includes in-frame clones alone and lacks a portion of them. The profile shows 84,000 or so clones, about four fifths of them singletons. Sequenced input: peripheral blood. The source of these receptors is a woman aged 35 to 49 with active or convalescent COVID-19. CDR3s include the opening cysteine and the closing phenylalanine or tryptophan. The D gene is left open where the match is weak. Expanded clones get a size class; other rows say once, few or many, or leave the size out.

>NA|TRBD1|TRBJ1-6|TRBV7-2
TGTGCCAGCAGCTCCGGGACAGGCTACATTAATTCACCCCTCCACTTT
CASSSGTGYINSPLHF
>NA|TRBD1|TRBJ2-5|TRBV29-1
TGCAGCGTCAGAACCGGGACAGGGAAACAAGAGACCCAGTACTTC
CSVRTGTGKQETQYF
>NA|TRBD2|TRBJ2-5|TRBV6-2/TRBV6-3
TGTGCCAGCAGTTACTCCCGAATTCCTAGCGGGAGGGGAGAGACCCAGTACTTC
CASSYSRIPSGRGETQYF
>NA|NA|TRBJ2-1|TRBV7-2
TGTGCCAGCAGTCACGGGCTGCGGGATGGGCAGTTCTTC
CASSHGLRDGQFF
>many|TRBD2|TRBJ2-3|TRBV7-8
TGTGCCAGCAGCTTAGGTACTAGCGGGACATCCACAGATACGCAGTATTTT
CASSLGTSGTSTDTQYF
>NA|TRBD1|TRBJ2-7|TRBV18
TGTGCCAGCTCATCCGGGACAGTGACGTCCTACGAGCAGTACTTC
CASSSGTVTSYEQYF
>NA|TRBD1|TRBJ2-4|TRBV4-1
TGCGCCAGCAGCCCACAGGGGGACGGCCAAAACATTCAGTACTTC
CASSPQGDGQNIQYF
>NA|NA|TRBJ2-1|TRBV11-2
TGTGCCAGCAGCTCCCAGGGCCTAAGGGCCAATGAGCAGTTCTTC
CASSSQGLRANEQFF
>NA|TRBD2|TRBJ2-2|TRBV5-4
TGTGCCAGCAGCTCCTTAGCGGGGGGCGGTAGCGGGGAGCTGTTTTTT
CASSSLAGGGSGELFF
>NA|TRBD2|TRBJ2-1|TRBV19
TGTGCCAGTAGTATTAAGGCGGGAGCAGCCTACAATGAGCAGTTCTTC
CASSIKAGAAYNEQFF
>NA|TRBD2|TRBJ2-5|TRBV4-1
TGCGCCAGCAGCGGGACTAGCGGGGCCCAAGAGACCCAGTACTTC
CASSGTSGAQETQYF
>NA|NA|TRBJ2-2|TRBV12-3/TRBV12-4
TGTGCCAGCAGCCCTCCGGGGGAGCTGTTTTTT
CASSPPGELFF